The 32 T cell receptor beta chains below all came from one sample that was sequenced in a study of T cell responses to AZD1222 COVID-19 vaccine. TCRdb's table, derived via immunoSEQ multiplex PCR, lists solely in-frame clones and lacks some. The table includes 100,000 to 150,000 clones, around nine tenths detected once. Sequenced here: peripheral blood, sampled on day 0 of AZD1222 vaccination. The receptors shown here come from an adult in good health.

This sequence joins TRBV5-1 and TRBJ2-2; D uncertain. This CDR3 has 14 residues. V was trimmed by 6 bases and J by 3 bases, leaving 12 bases between them. Germline assignment: CDR1 SGHRS and CDR2 YFSETQ. The CDR3 protein is CASTGLRDTGELFF. CDR3 coding DNA: TGCGCCAGCACGGGCCTTCGGGACACCGGGGAGCTGTTTTTT. The variable domain in full, with the rest retrieved from reference TRBV5-1 and TRBJ2-2, is KAGVTQTPRYLIKTRGQQVTLSCSPISGHRSVSWYQQTPGQGLQFLFEYFSETQRNKGNFPGRFSGRQFSNSRSEMNVSTLELGDSALYLCASTGLRDTGELFFGEGSRLTVL.

The chain links TRBV19 to TRBJ2-2, with 9 positions matching TRBD1. Germline CDR1 LNHDA, CDR2 SQIVND (reference sequence). There are 14 residues in the CDR3. V was clipped by 5 bases and J by 7 bases; unmatched bases: 5. The CDR3 DNA reads as TGTGCCAGTAGTCGGACAGGGGAAGGCGGGGAGCTGTTTTTT. Translation gives CASSRTGEGGELFF.

In DNA form, the CDR3 reads TGTGCCAGCAGCCCCGGACAGACGCGGAATTCACCCCTCCACTTT. Its protein is CASSPGQTRNSPLHF. The chain combines TRBV3-1 (or the pseudogene TRBV3-2) with TRBJ1-6; maybe TRBD1 (6 bases). Trimming left V 4 bases short and J 7 bases short, with 14 bases between. This CDR3 contains 15 residues. CDR1 is LGHDT and CDR2 is YNNKEL in the germline V gene (reference sequence).

The chain joins TRBV11-2 to TRBJ2-5; the D gene is possibly TRBD2 (5 bases). The CDR3 has 16 amino acids. Germline V gives CDR1 SGHAT, CDR2 FQNNGV. Trimming removed 6 bases at V and 4 bases at J, with 21 bases between. The CDR3 loop reads CASSQRRTSNRETQYF. DNA for the CDR3: TGTGCCAGCAGTCAAAGGAGGACCTCTAATCGAGAGACCCAGTACTTC.

The chain is built from TRBV11-2 and TRBJ2-1; D not resolved. Germline lookup yields CDR1 SGHAT and CDR2 FQNNGV. Trimming stripped 1 base from V and 7 bases from J, with 11 bases between. CDR3 length: 14 amino acids. CDR3 protein: CASSLVVARNEQFF. The CDR3 DNA reads TGTGCCAGCAGCTTAGTTGTCGCTAGGAATGAGCAGTTCTTC.

Within the sample, this clone is large. The chain carries TRBV7-9 and TRBJ2-3; D gene ambiguous. The germline V gene encodes CDR1 SEHNR and CDR2 FQNEAQ (reference sequence). Trimming removed 2 bases from V and 2 bases from J, with 8 bases in between. The CDR3 covers 14 residues. The CDR3 protein is CASSLITTTDTQYF. The CDR3 coding sequence is TGTGCCAGCAGCTTAATAACCACCACAGATACGCAGTATTTT.

In DNA form, the CDR3 reads TGTGCCAGCAGCCACAAGGAGGGCTGGGCAGATACGCAGTATTTT. It yields the protein CASSHKEGWADTQYF. This chain uses TRBV4-2 with TRBJ2-3; possible D gene TRBD2, 6 bases. Trimming removed 3 bases at V and 4 bases at J, with 14 bases between. This CDR3 has 15 residues. Germline loops: CDR1 LGHNA, CDR2 YNFKEQ.

This clone was recorded only once. The CDR3 nucleotides are TGTGCCAGCTCACCAGCGGGGACTGAAGCTTTCTTT. Amino acid sequence: CASSPAGTEAFF. The V gene is TRBV18, the J gene TRBJ1-1; D not certain. The CDR3 sequence is 12 residues long. V dropped 2 bases and J dropped 5 bases, with 6 bases sitting between them. Germline V lookup: CDR1 KGHSH, CDR2 LQKENI.

This clone was picked up one time. V usage is TRBV19 and J usage is TRBJ1-3; D call uncertain. CDR1 and CDR2 from the germline V gene are LNHDA and SQIVND (reference sequence). This CDR3 comprises 15 residues. Trimming shortened V by 4 bases and J by 7 bases, and 17 bases separated the two germline ends. CDR3 DNA: TGTGCCAGTAGTAGTTGGACGGATAACATCAACACCATATATTTT. Residues: CASSSWTDNINTIYF.

Points on this clone: One end of the junction does not line up with germline, which may come from a read error. The chain links TRBV7-7 to TRBJ2-7; 8 bases fit TRBD2. This CDR3 has 15 residues. CDR1 and CDR2 from the germline V gene are SSHAT and FNYEAQ (reference sequence). CDR3 bases: TGTGCTAGCAGCTTAGGGGGGACTAGTAGCGACGAGCAGTACTTC. This encodes CASSLGGTSSDEQYF.

The rearrangement uses TRBV10-3 and TRBJ2-2; D ambiguous. The germline V and J ends were trimmed by 6 bases and 5 bases, with 13 bases remaining between them. The CDR3 loop spans 14 amino acids. Germline V CDR1 and CDR2: ENHRY, SYGVKD. CDR3 in amino acids: CAISGDRATGELFF. The CDR3 bases are TGTGCCATCAGCGGTGACCGGGCAACCGGGGAGCTGTTTTTT.

The chain recombines TRBV7-9 with TRBJ2-7, with D unclear. The length of the CDR3 is 15 residues. V lost 5 bases and J lost 1, with 15 bases in between. Germline CDR1 and CDR2: SEHNR and FQNEAQ (reference sequence). The CDR3 bases are TGTGCCAGCAGCCTGTCAGACCAGGTATCCTACGAGCAGTACTTC. Its translation: CASSLSDQVSYEQYF.

This clone has a single count. The chain carries TRBV6-6 and TRBJ2-7; D might be TRBD2 (6 bases). The CDR3 runs to 14 residues. From germline, CDR1 is MNHNY and CDR2 SVGAGI (reference sequence). The ends were cut back, 5 bases at V and 6 bases at J, with 17 bases in the middle. The CDR3 region is CASSKGTLAVEQYF. DNA of the CDR3: TGTGCCAGCAGTAAAGGGACTCTCGCGGTCGAGCAGTACTTC.

The table lists this clone with a count of one. The chain is built from TRBV2 and TRBJ1-5, with 7 bases that match TRBD1. V shed 7 bases and J 2 bases; nucleotides not matched to a gene: 8. This CDR3 is built from 15 residues. The germline V gene has CDR1 SNHLY and CDR2 FYNNEI. For the CDR3, the DNA is TGTGCCAGCAAAACAGGGGTCTTGGGCAATCAGCCCCAGCATTTT. Protein product: CASKTGVLGNQPQHF.

The chain recombines TRBV10-3 with TRBJ2-1; D ambiguous. The CDR3 spans 12 residues. V shed 4 bases and J shed 7 bases, with 8 bases lying between them. CDR1 and CDR2 from the germline V gene are ENHRY and SYGVKD. CDR3 sequence reads: CAISVLGNEQFF. The CDR3 DNA reads TGTGCCATCAGTGTTTTGGGGAATGAGCAGTTCTTC.

V usage is TRBV7-9 and J usage is TRBJ1-4; 8 nucleotides line up with TRBD1. Unmatched junction bases numbered 6, after V lost 5 bases and J lost 4 bases. CDR1 SEHNR and CDR2 FQNEAQ come from the germline V gene (reference sequence). This CDR3 is 15 amino acids long. Here the CDR3 DNA reads TGTGCCAGCAGCCCAGGACAGGGCCTTAATGAAAAACTGTTTTTT. Translated: CASSPGQGLNEKLFF.

The chain joins TRBV10-1 to TRBJ2-4, with TRBD2 as a possible D gene (7 bases). V lost 4 bases to trimming and J lost 6 bases, with 16 bases between them. The germline V gene encodes CDR1 WNHNN and CDR2 SYGVQD (reference sequence). The CDR3 spans 15 residues. Written as DNA, the CDR3 is TGCGCCAGCAGTGTGAAGCAAGGGGGGGGAAACATTCAGTACTTC. Translating it yields CASSVKQGGGNIQYF.

The chain joins TRBV6-2 or TRBV6-3 to TRBJ1-1; D uncertain. CDR3 size: 13 residues. Trimming left V 4 bases short and J 3 bases short, with 9 bases between. CDR1 is MNHEY, CDR2 SVGEGT, per germline. The DNA of the CDR3 is TGTGCCAGCAGTTCAGTCTGGGACACTGAAGCTTTCTTT. Translating it yields CASSSVWDTEAFF.

The rearrangement joins TRBV20-1 to TRBJ2-3; D remains ambiguous. Germline CDR1 DFQATT, CDR2 SNEGSKA (reference sequence). The CDR3 runs 10 residues. Trimming cost V 5 bases and J 5 bases, with 5 bases left between them. CDR3 amino acids: CSARLDTQYF. CDR3 nucleotides: TGCAGTGCTCGGTTAGATACGCAGTATTTT.

The chain carries TRBV9 and TRBJ1-4; no definite D call. The ends were cut back, 0 bases at V and 1 base at J, with 4 bases in the middle. CDR1 and CDR2 (germline): SGDLS, YYNGEE. This CDR3 region has 14 residues. The CDR3 spells CASSVGITNEKLFF. CDR3 in DNA: TGTGCCAGCAGCGTAGGAATAACTAATGAAAAACTGTTTTTT.

This chain connects TRBV12-2 to TRBJ1-1; TRBD1 is taken as the D call from the table, unchecked against the DNA. TRBV12-2 is a pseudogene locus. CDR3 length: 16 amino acids. The chain's CDR3 is CASRLLEFRVVLEAFF. The CDR3 DNA follows: TGTGCAAGTCGCTTACTAGAGTTCAGGGTAGTACTTGAAGCTTTCTTT.

The rearrangement joins TRBV5-6 to TRBJ1-1, with 10 bases that match TRBD1. Germline CDR1 and CDR2: SGHDT and YYEEEE. Unmatched junction bases numbered 3, after V lost 3 bases and J lost 4 bases. The CDR3 has 14 amino acids. The CDR3, as DNA: TGTGCCAGCAGCTGGGACAGGGGAGCCACTGAAGCTTTCTTT. Its protein is CASSWDRGATEAFF.

CDR3 nucleotide sequence: TGTGCCAGCAGTTACGGGGGCGGACGATCCTACGAGCAGTACTTC. Residues: CASSYGGGRSYEQYF. This chain links TRBV6-2 or TRBV6-3 with TRBJ2-7, with D tentatively TRBD1 (6 bases). Trimming took 2 bases from V and 1 from J, leaving 12 bases between them. This CDR3 spans 15 amino acids. Germline assignment: CDR1 MNHEY and CDR2 SVGEGT.

The chain couples TRBV6-2 or TRBV6-3 to TRBJ1-2, with D perhaps TRBD1 (5 bases). The ends were cut back, 5 bases at V and 8 bases at J, with 12 bases in the middle. The germline CDR1 and CDR2 sequences are MNHEY and SVGEGT. The CDR3 is made up of 12 amino acids. For the CDR3, the DNA is TGTGCCAGCAGTGTCCTCGGGGACGGCTACACCTTC. This codes for CASSVLGDGYTF.

This clone was picked up one time. The chain has TRBV3-1 (or the pseudogene TRBV3-2) and TRBJ1-6, with D possibly being TRBD1 (5 bases). CDR3 length: 15 amino acids. Per germline, CDR1 LGHDT and CDR2 YNNKEL (reference sequence). The V end lost 1 base, the J end lost 6 bases, and 10 bases lay between the germline ends. CDR3 loop: CASSQGQLSNSPLHF. CDR3 nucleotide sequence: TGTGCCAGCAGCCAAGGACAGCTCTCTAATTCACCCCTCCACTTT.

The rearrangement joins TRBV3-1 (or the pseudogene TRBV3-2) to TRBJ1-4; perhaps TRBD1 as D (6 bases). The CDR3 runs 15 residues. CDR1 and CDR2 (germline): LGHDT, YNNKEL (reference sequence). V was trimmed by 1 base and J by 5 bases, leaving 11 bases between them. CDR3: CASSQGGTQNEKLFF. The CDR3 DNA reads TGTGCCAGCAGCCAAGGGGGGACACAGAATGAAAAACTGTTTTTT.

The rearrangement uses TRBV5-1 and TRBJ2-7; 11 nucleotides line up with TRBD2. The CDR3 runs to 15 residues. Germline V gene lookup returns CDR1 SGHRS and CDR2 YFSETQ. With 3 bases clipped from V and 3 bases from J, the junction kept 5 bases outside the gene matches. The CDR3 DNA reads TGCGCCAGCAGCTCCCCGACTAGCGGGAACTACGAGCAGTACTTC. It translates to CASSSPTSGNYEQYF.

This clone was counted once. This chain links TRBV6-5 with TRBJ2-5, with 12 bases matching TRBD1. Per the germline V gene, CDR1 is MNHEY and CDR2 is SVGAGI. Unmatched junction bases numbered 2, after V lost 5 bases and J lost 4 bases. CDR3 length: 14 residues. The CDR3 reads CASSRDRGLETQYF. The DNA of the CDR3 is TGTGCCAGCAGTCGGGACAGGGGGCTAGAGACCCAGTACTTC.

The chain joins TRBV11-2 to TRBJ2-3; 7 bases align to TRBD2. The ends lost 0 bases at V and 1 base at J; junction bases unmatched: 7. The V gene's germline CDR1 is SGHAT and CDR2 FQNNGV. The length of the CDR3 is 17 residues. CDR3 in amino acids: CASSLDWEGTGTDTQYF. CDR3 sequence (DNA): TGTGCCAGCAGCTTAGATTGGGAGGGCACAGGCACAGATACGCAGTATTTT.

The gene calls are TRBV7-3 and TRBJ2-2; 8 nucleotides match TRBD1. This CDR3 spans 15 amino acids. The ends lost 3 bases at V and 5 bases at J; junction bases unmatched: 5. Germline assignment: CDR1 SGHTA and CDR2 FQGTGA. The CDR3 spells CASSFTGGLTGELFF. The CDR3 nucleotides are TGTGCCAGCAGCTTCACAGGGGGATTGACCGGGGAGCTGTTTTTT. The full variable domain, completed using reference TRBV7-3 and TRBJ2-2, is GAGVSQTPSNKVTEKGKYVELRCDPISGHTALYWYRQSLGQGPEFLIYFQGTGAADDSGLPNDRFFAVRPEGSVSTLKIQRTERGDSAVYLCASSFTGGLTGELFFGEGSRLTVL.

The V and J genes are TRBV27 and TRBJ1-6; the D is unclear. The CDR3 totals 18 residues. Trimming removed 4 bases at V and 0 bases at J, with 16 bases between. Germline-derived CDR1 and CDR2 are MNHEY and SMNVEV (reference sequence). The DNA for the CDR3 is TGTGCCAGCAGTTCTAGCAGAGACCTCCTCTCCTATAATTCACCCCTCCACTTT. This translates into CASSSSRDLLSYNSPLHF.

This chain connects TRBV5-4 to TRBJ1-1; D unclear. Germline values: CDR1 SGHNT, CDR2 YYREEE (reference sequence). The CDR3 runs to 15 residues. Deletions cut 0 bases from V and 1 base from J, with 10 bases between. The CDR3 spells CASSLDPVANTEAFF. CDR3 nucleotide sequence: TGTGCCAGCAGCTTGGACCCAGTCGCGAACACTGAAGCTTTCTTT.